These T cell receptor beta chains were read from a single sample in a study of blood T cell repertoires in COVID-19. This table comes from immunoSEQ multiplex PCR, and its TCRdb copy is limited to in-frame clones, with some not included. The profile shows over 150,000 clones, approximately 80% of them singletons. What was sequenced was peripheral blood. Receptor source: an elderly woman with active or convalescent COVID-19. Both conserved end residues are part of each CDR3. The D gene is left open where the match is weak. Only part of the rows carry a size: once, few, many, or a class if the clone is expanded.

>TRBJ2-1|TRBV7-7|once|-
TGTGCTAGCAGCCTTTCCCGGGCGGGCGGCGATGAGCAGTTCTTC
CASSLSRAGGDEQFF
>TRBJ2-1|TRBV25-1|-|-
TGTGCCAGCAGGCCAGGGTTAAATGAGCAGTTCTTC
CASRPGLNEQFF
>TRBJ2-7|TRBV19|-|-
TGTGCCAGTAGTGAGGGAGTCGGACAGCCGTACGAGCAGTACTTC
CASSEGVGQPYEQYF
>TRBJ2-3|TRBV2|once|TRBD1
TGTGCCAGCGCCGCCGGGACAGGGGACGCAGATACGCAGTATTTT
CASAAGTGDADTQYF
>TRBJ1-5|TRBV24-1|-|TRBD1
TGTGCCACCAGTGACGGGACAGGGGGCCTCAATCAGCCCCAGCATTTT
CATSDGTGGLNQPQHF
>TRBJ1-1|TRBV9|-|TRBD1
TGTGCCAGCAGCGCAGGGGACAGCCTTAACACTGAAGCTTTCTTT
CASSAGDSLNTEAFF
>TRBJ1-1|TRBV2|once|TRBD1
TGTGCCAGCGGGGGACAGGCAACGAACACTGAAGCTTTCTTT
CASGGQATNTEAFF
>TRBJ2-5|TRBV10-2|-|-
TGCGCCAGCAGTGAGTCGAACGGGGTGGGGGAGACCCAGTACTTC
CASSESNGVGETQYF
>TRBJ2-1|TRBV6-2/TRBV6-3|-|-
TGTGCCAGCAGCCGACAGGACTTTTCCTACAATGAGCAGTTCTTC
CASSRQDFSYNEQFF
>TRBJ1-3|TRBV18|-|-
TGTGCCAGCTCCCCCGGCAGGCCGGGAAACACCATATATTTT
CASSPGRPGNTIYF
>TRBJ2-7|TRBV11-2|few|TRBD2
TGTGCCAGCAGCGGTCATCTCGGGGGGGGCTACGAGCAGTACTTC
CASSGHLGGGYEQYF
>TRBJ2-7|TRBV2|few|-
TGTGCCAGCGGTAAAGGAACATTCTACGAGCAGTACTTC
CASGKGTFYEQYF
>TRBJ1-1|TRBV7-2|-|-
TGTGCCAGCAGATCGCCTGACAGGAACACTGAAGCTTTCTTT
CASRSPDRNTEAFF
>TRBJ2-2|TRBV14|-|-
TGTGCCAGCAGCCCAGGGCGGAACACCGGGGAGCTGTTTTTT
CASSPGRNTGELFF
>TRBJ1-2|TRBV19|-|-
TGTGCCAGTAGTATAGATCCGGCGGCCTCAAGAGGCTATGGCTACACCTTC
CASSIDPAASRGYGYTF
>TRBJ1-2|TRBV6-5|-|TRBD1
TGTGCCAGCAGTCTGACAGGGACCTATGGCTACACCTTC
CASSLTGTYGYTF
>TRBJ1-1|TRBV7-3|few|-
TGTGCCAGCAGCTTACAGGGGAGCACTGAAGCTTTCTTT
CASSLQGSTEAFF
>TRBJ1-5|TRBV19|-|-
TGTGCCACAACAAGAGGGCGCGATCAGCCCCAGCATTTT
CATTRGRDQPQHF
>TRBJ2-7|TRBV6-5|-|-
TGTGCCAGCAGTTACAGGGGCGGAACCTACGAGCAGTACTTC
CASSYRGGTYEQYF
>TRBJ1-1|TRBV29-1|-|TRBD1
TGCAGCGTTGCCAGGGACAGCATAATTTCTTACACTGAAGCTTTCTTT
CSVARDSIISYTEAFF
>TRBJ2-7|TRBV6-2/TRBV6-3|once|-
TGTGCCAGCAGCGCGATCTACGAGCAGTACTTC
CASSAIYEQYF
>TRBJ2-5|TRBV28|-|TRBD1
TGTGCCAGCAGAATCTCCGGGACAGTCCAAGAGACCCAGTACTTC
CASRISGTVQETQYF
>TRBJ2-1|TRBV10-3|-|-
TGTGCCATCAGTGCCCTGGTGCCGAGCTCCTACAATGAGCAGTTCTTC
CAISALVPSSYNEQFF
>TRBJ2-2|TRBV12-3/TRBV12-4|-|-
TGTGCCAGCAGTCTAGGGGCCACCGGGGAGCTGTTTTTT
CASSLGATGELFF
>TRBJ1-2|TRBV29-1|once|TRBD1
TGCAGCGTCGAACCGACAGGGGAGAACTATGGCTACACCTTC
CSVEPTGENYGYTF
>TRBJ1-5|TRBV5-1|-|TRBD1
TGCGCCAGCAGCCCCGGGACAGGGGGCGGTCAGCCCCAGCATTTT
CASSPGTGGGQPQHF
>TRBJ1-6|TRBV18|-|TRBD1
TGTGCCAGCTCACAGGGGGCGGTTAATTCACCCCTCCACTTT
CASSQGAVNSPLHF
>TRBJ2-7|TRBV7-2|-|TRBD1
TGTGCCAGCAGCTTCCCGGGACAGGGGAAAGAGCAGTACTTC
CASSFPGQGKEQYF
>TRBJ2-3|TRBV13|once|TRBD2
TGTGCCAGCAGCTTAGAGGCGGGGGGACCCACAGATACGCAGTATTTT
CASSLEAGGPTDTQYF
>TRBJ2-7|TRBV9|once|TRBD2
TGTGCCAGCAGCGTCGGGACTAGCGGGCCCTACGAGCAGTACTTC
CASSVGTSGPYEQYF
>TRBJ1-3|TRBV9|-|TRBD1
TGTGCCAGCAGCGTAGGGGACAGTCACTCTGGAAACACCATATATTTT
CASSVGDSHSGNTIYF
>TRBJ2-7|TRBV3-1/TRBV3-2|-|-
TGTGCCAGCAGCCAGGGGACATACGAGCAGTACTTC
CASSQGTYEQYF
>TRBJ1-6|TRBV7-6|once|TRBD1
TGTGCCAGCAGCATCGCGACAGGGTGGAATTCACCCCTCCACTTT
CASSIATGWNSPLHF
>TRBJ1-3|TRBV2|-|-
TGTGCCAGCGGGGCTTCCTTCCTCTCTGGAAACACCATATATTTT
CASGASFLSGNTIYF
>TRBJ2-7|TRBV28|-|-
TGTGCCAGCAGTGTAGAGTACGAGCAGTACTTC
CASSVEYEQYF
>TRBJ1-2|TRBV10-2|-|-
TGCGCCAGCAGCCCACTGCCGCCCCATGCTAACTATGGCTACACCTTC
CASSPLPPHANYGYTF
>TRBJ1-1|TRBV2|-|-
TGTGCCAGCAGTCCCGGGTTTGAAGCTTTCTTT
CASSPGFEAFF